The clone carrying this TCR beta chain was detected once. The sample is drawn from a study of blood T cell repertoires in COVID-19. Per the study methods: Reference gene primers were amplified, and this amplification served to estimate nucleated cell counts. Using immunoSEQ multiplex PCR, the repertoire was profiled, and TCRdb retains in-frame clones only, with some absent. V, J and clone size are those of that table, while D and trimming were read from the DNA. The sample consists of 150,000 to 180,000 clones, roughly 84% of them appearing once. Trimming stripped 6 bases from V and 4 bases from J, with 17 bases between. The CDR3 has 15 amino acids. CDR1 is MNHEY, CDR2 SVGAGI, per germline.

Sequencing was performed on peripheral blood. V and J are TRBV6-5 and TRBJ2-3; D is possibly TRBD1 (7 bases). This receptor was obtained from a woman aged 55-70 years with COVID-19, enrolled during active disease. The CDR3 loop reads CASRHGGQYPDTQYF. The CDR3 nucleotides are TGTGCCAGCAGACACGGGGGACAGTATCCAGATACGCAGTATTTT.